The present T cell receptor beta chain was sequenced within a study of shared clonotypes between healthy human individuals. Across the whole study: The composition of the donors was two women and three men aged 18 to 49.

Looked up from germline, CDR1 is MNHEY and CDR2 is SMNVEV (reference sequence). This CDR3 is 15 amino acids long. V lost 5 bases, J lost 4 bases, and 16 bases lay in between. A note on this clone: The antigen remains undetermined.

This table comes from immunoSEQ multiplex PCR, and its TCRdb copy is limited to in-frame clones, with some not included. The data show about 2.1 million clones, 93% seen once. Study-wide points: Estimated clonotype richness was generally higher in naive than memory subsets. Some clonotypes were shared by all four sorted-subset donors, while others were not shared. The non-shared ones had lower generation probabilities than the shared ones.

Naive CD8 isolation took CD45RO-negative cells positively selected for CCR7 and excluded terminally differentiated effector memory CD45RA+ cells. The sample consisted of naive CD8+ T cells from PBMCs. The TCR comes from a man between 18 and 29 years old in good health. Some clones in this sample may be carry-over from other donors' samples. J is TRBJ2-3 and V is TRBV27; D is possibly TRBD2 (6 bases). The CDR3 sequence: CASSPRTTHADTQYF. The CDR3 nucleotides read TGTGCCAGCAGTCCTAGGACTACCCACGCAGATACGCAGTATTTT.